The rows below give T cell receptor beta chains drawn from one sample of a study of breast tumors, draining lymph nodes, adjacent tissues. MiXCR, applied by TCRdb to the multiplex PCR reads, yields one record per CDR3 protein. Of more than 10,000 distinct CDR3 sequences detected, 45% to 55% appear once; the ten largest clones hold around 41%. What was sequenced was tumor-adjacent breast tissue. The receptor source for this set is a female donor with breast cancer. Some clones in this sample may be carry-over from other donors' samples. The CDR3 runs from the conserved cysteine through the conserved F or W. The D gene is left open where the match is weak. Clone size is given for some rows only: seen once, a few or many times, or a class if the clone is expanded.

CDR3	DNA	V	size	J	D
CASSAGVSGTSGPEQFF	TGTGCCAGCAGCGCCGGCGTGTCCGGGACTAGCGGTCCTGAGCAGTTCTTC	TRBV9	many	TRBJ2-1	TRBD2
CASSPDPGLAGDGGTQYF	TGTGCCAGCAGCCCGGACCCCGGACTAGCGGGAGACGGGGGGACCCAGTACTTC	TRBV5-8	NA	TRBJ2-5	TRBD2
CASSLGGADGYTF	TGTGCCAGCAGCTTAGGGGGCGCGGATGGCTACACCTTC	TRBV7-3	NA	TRBJ1-2	NA
CSVGQTQETQYF	TGCAGCGTTGGGCAGACCCAAGAGACCCAGTACTTC	TRBV29-1	many	TRBJ2-5	NA
CASSSSPGQFSEAFF	TGCGCCAGCAGCTCGAGTCCGGGACAGTTTTCTGAAGCTTTCTTT	TRBV5-1	NA	TRBJ1-1	TRBD1
CASSAGTGSHGYTF	TGCGCCAGCAGCGCCGGGACGGGGTCTCATGGCTACACCTTC	TRBV5-1	NA	TRBJ1-2	NA
CASSETGSSIDTQYF	TGTGCCAGCAGTGAAACGGGGTCTAGCATAGATACGCAGTATTTT	TRBV2	NA	TRBJ2-3	NA
CAISDAGGYNEQFF	TGTGCCATCAGTGACGCGGGAGGGTACAATGAGCAGTTCTTC	TRBV10-3	many	TRBJ2-1	TRBD2
CASSVNSGQQFF	TGTGCCAGCAGCGTTAATAGCGGGCAGCAGTTCTTC	TRBV9	NA	TRBJ2-1	TRBD2
CASSPRLAGDYNEQFF	TGTGCCAGCAGCCCTCGACTAGCGGGAGACTACAATGAGCAGTTCTTC	TRBV7-2	many	TRBJ2-1	TRBD2
CASSSLGQVGGYTF	TGTGCCAGCAGCTCATTGGGACAGGTGGGTGGCTACACCTTC	TRBV13	medium-sized	TRBJ1-2	TRBD1
CASRYASGTDNEQFF	TGCGCCAGCAGGTACGCTAGCGGGACAGACAATGAGCAGTTCTTC	TRBV5-1	NA	TRBJ2-1	TRBD2
CSAEVGYTDMQYF	TGCAGTGCCGAAGTAGGTTACACAGATATGCAGTATTTT	TRBV20-1	NA	TRBJ2-3	NA
CSAAAGGPYYNEQFF	TGCAGTGCTGCAGCGGGAGGGCCCTATTACAATGAGCAGTTCTTC	TRBV20-1	NA	TRBJ2-1	TRBD2
CASGGGAGAYEQYF	TGTGCCAGCGGGGGGGGGGCGGGCGCCTACGAGCAGTACTTC	TRBV2	NA	TRBJ2-7	NA
CASSLWTSGGASDEQFF	TGTGCCAGCAGCTTGTGGACTAGCGGGGGGGCTTCGGATGAGCAGTTCTTC	TRBV5-4	NA	TRBJ2-1	TRBD2
CASSLRPSGDSYNEQFF	TGCGCCAGCAGCTTGAGGCCTAGCGGAGACTCCTACAATGAGCAGTTCTTC	TRBV5-1	many	TRBJ2-1	TRBD2
CASSVLGGGAGETQYF	TGTGCCAGCAGCGTATTGGGCGGGGGGGCCGGAGAGACCCAGTACTTC	TRBV9	many	TRBJ2-5	TRBD2
CASSFGGRFQETQYF	TGTGCCAGCAGCTTCGGCGGGAGGTTCCAAGAGACCCAGTACTTC	TRBV7-3	few	TRBJ2-5	TRBD2
CASSLAGGPSSYNEQFF	TGTGCCAGCAGCTTAGCGGGAGGCCCAAGCTCCTACAATGAGCAGTTCTTC	TRBV5-8	NA	TRBJ2-1	TRBD2